This T cell receptor beta chain appears in the sequencing data of a study of identical twins. The CDR3 length is 16 residues. V shed 3 bases, J shed 2 bases, and the junction held 5 bases outside the gene matches. Germline V CDR1 and CDR2: MNHEY, SMNVEV (reference sequence). TCRdb re-called the 5' RACE reads with MiXCR, one entry per CDR3 protein. The sample contains fewer than 550,000 distinct CDR3 sequences, roughly 15% of which appear only once. The same sample was also used in a study of yellow fever vaccine responses in identical twins.

The chain uses TRBV27 and TRBJ2-1, with 9 bases identical to TRBD1. The sequenced material came from CD4+ T cells sorted from blood. The sequence came from a woman aged 18-35 years in good health. CDR3 sequence: CASSFRTGEPYNEQFF. The CDR3, as DNA: TGTGCCAGCAGTTTCCGGACAGGGGAACCCTACAATGAGCAGTTCTTC.